This T cell receptor beta chain originates from a study of blood T cell repertoires in COVID-19. As originally analysed: Scientists estimated how many nucleated cells there were by amplifying reference gene primers. The data were produced by immunoSEQ multiplex PCR, yet TCRdb's version contains in-frame clones alone and is incomplete. The DNA gave D and trimming, while V, J and clone size come from that table. The repertoire includes under 200,000 clones, about 90% of them detected once, and around a fifth sits in the top ten. Sequencing used peripheral blood. This sequence was found in a man in his fifties or sixties with active or convalescent COVID-19.

CDR3: CATSDPRKGLAGAKGPYEQYF. In nucleotides, the CDR3 is TGTGCCACCAGTGATCCCAGAAAGGGACTAGCGGGGGCAAAAGGTCCCTACGAGCAGTACTTC. The chain joins TRBV24-1 to TRBJ2-7; 14 bases line up with TRBD2. CDR1 is KGHDR and CDR2 is SFDVKD in the germline V gene. With V trimmed by 3 bases and J by 2 bases, 17 bases remained unmatched. CDR3 length equals 21 residues.